These 10 T cell receptor beta chains were all obtained from the same sample, sequenced in a study of blood T cell repertoires in COVID-19. Only in-frame clones appear in the TCRdb table, and some are missing; sequencing was by immunoSEQ multiplex PCR. This sample has about 28,000 clones, with about 85% found just once. The sequenced sample was peripheral blood. Receptors were obtained from a human donor in a cohort sampled during active COVID-19.

This rearrangement joins TRBV9 to TRBJ2-5; TRBD1 aligns across 7 bases. V dropped 0 bases and J dropped 2; count of bases not matched to a gene: 10. Germline V gene sequence: CDR1 SGDLS, CDR2 YYNGEE. The CDR3 has 17 amino acids. CDR3 sequence reads: CASSVEQGKPSQETQYF. Written as DNA, the CDR3 is TGTGCCAGCAGCGTAGAACAGGGGAAACCTTCTCAAGAGACCCAGTACTTC.

V is TRBV19 and J is TRBJ1-3; D possibly corresponds to TRBD1 (6 bases). The ends were cut back, 5 bases at V and 0 bases at J, with 8 bases in the middle. CDR1 LNHDA and CDR2 SQIVND come from the germline V gene (reference sequence). The CDR3 consists of 14 residues. CDR3 sequence reads: CASSSGVSGNTIYF. CDR3 DNA: TGTGCCAGTAGTTCAGGGGTCTCTGGAAACACCATATATTTT.

The V gene is TRBV28, the J gene TRBJ2-7, with D tentatively TRBD1 (8 bases). Germline V gene lookup returns CDR1 MDHEN and CDR2 SYDVKM. Trimming took off 6 bases at V and 0 bases at J, with 12 bases between the two ends. The CDR3 extends over 14 amino acids. The DNA of the CDR3 is TGTGCCAGCAGCACAGGGGGGGACTCCTACGAGCAGTACTTC. It is translated as CASSTGGDSYEQYF.

This sequence joins TRBV7-2 and TRBJ2-1; 8 bases align to TRBD1. The CDR3 length is 13 residues. In germline, CDR1 is SGHTA, CDR2 FQGNSA. V shed 1 base, J shed 8 bases, and the junction held 1 base outside the gene matches. The CDR3: CASSLDRGYEQFF. The DNA for the CDR3 is TGTGCCAGCAGCTTAGACAGGGGGTATGAGCAGTTCTTC.

This chain connects TRBV5-1 to TRBJ2-3; 8 bases map to TRBD1. V lost 1 base to trimming and J lost 5 bases; unmatched junction nucleotides: 3. Germline CDR1 SGHRS, CDR2 YFSETQ. This CDR3 region has 14 residues. CDR3 amino acids: CASSLQGAGDTQYF. The CDR3 DNA sequence: TGCGCCAGCAGCTTGCAGGGGGCGGGAGATACGCAGTATTTT.

This clone was counted a few times. The chain combines TRBV2 with TRBJ1-5; possible D gene TRBD1, 5 bases. Trimming left V 0 bases short and J 4 bases short, with 13 bases between. This CDR3 region has 16 residues. Germline V gives CDR1 SNHLY, CDR2 FYNNEI. This CDR3 is CASSEATGGRNQPQHF. In DNA, the CDR3 is TGTGCCAGCAGTGAAGCAACAGGCGGCCGGAATCAGCCCCAGCATTTT.

A few counts support this clone. CDR3 in DNA: TGTGCCAGCAGTCTCAGGGGTTCCTACGAGCAGTACTTC. This sequence encodes CASSLRGSYEQYF. The chain combines TRBV12-3 or TRBV12-4 with TRBJ2-7, with D tentatively TRBD1 (6 bases). With 5 bases removed from V and 1 base from J, the gap between germline ends came to 9 bases. The CDR3 loop spans 13 amino acids.

With regard to this clone: The junction does not match germline at one end; this may be a read error. The identical CDR3 is also encoded by other nucleotide sequences in the sample. The chain employs TRBV11-2 and TRBJ2-1, with D possibly TRBD2 on 5 matching bases. The germline CDR1 and CDR2 sequences are SGHAT and FQNNGV. The CDR3 has 13 residues. The CDR3: CASSYGVLNEQFF. CDR3 DNA sequence: TGTGCCAGTAGCTACGGGGTTCTCAATGAGCAGTTCTTC.

CDR3 loop: CASSYGGYSNQPQHF. DNA for the CDR3: TGTGCCAGCAGTTACGGGGGGTATAGCAATCAGCCCCAGCATTTT. This chain links TRBV6-2 or TRBV6-3 with TRBJ1-5, with D possibly matching TRBD1 (5 bases). The V gene's germline CDR1 is MNHEY and CDR2 SVGEGT. The V end lost 2 bases, the J end lost 0 bases, and 8 bases lay between the germline ends. The length of the CDR3 is 15 residues.

The count of this clone is one. The chain joins TRBV10-3 to TRBJ2-1; maybe TRBD1 (6 bases). Germline values: CDR1 ENHRY, CDR2 SYGVKD. This CDR3 is built from 14 residues. The germline V and J ends were trimmed by 2 bases and 1 base, with 6 bases remaining between them. CDR3 nucleotides: TGTGCCATCAGTGAGAGGGGGTCCTACAATGAGCAGTTCTTC. This codes for CAISERGSYNEQFF.